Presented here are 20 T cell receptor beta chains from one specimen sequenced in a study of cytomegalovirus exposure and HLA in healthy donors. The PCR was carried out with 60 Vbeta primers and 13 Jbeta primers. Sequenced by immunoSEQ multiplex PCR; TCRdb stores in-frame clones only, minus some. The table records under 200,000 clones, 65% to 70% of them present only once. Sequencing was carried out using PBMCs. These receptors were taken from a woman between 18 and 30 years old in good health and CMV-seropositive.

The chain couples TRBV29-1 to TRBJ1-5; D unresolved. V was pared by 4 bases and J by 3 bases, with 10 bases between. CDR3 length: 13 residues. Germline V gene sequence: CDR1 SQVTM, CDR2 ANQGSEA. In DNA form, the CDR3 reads TGCAGCGTTGCCCTACAGTCCAATCAGCCCCAGCATTTT. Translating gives CSVALQSNQPQHF.

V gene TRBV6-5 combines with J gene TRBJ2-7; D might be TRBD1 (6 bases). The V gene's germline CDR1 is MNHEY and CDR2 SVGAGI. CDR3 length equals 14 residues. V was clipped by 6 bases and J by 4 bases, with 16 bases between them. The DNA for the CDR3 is TGTGCCAGCAGGTACGCCGGGACACAATACGAGCAGTACTTC. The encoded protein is CASRYAGTQYEQYF.

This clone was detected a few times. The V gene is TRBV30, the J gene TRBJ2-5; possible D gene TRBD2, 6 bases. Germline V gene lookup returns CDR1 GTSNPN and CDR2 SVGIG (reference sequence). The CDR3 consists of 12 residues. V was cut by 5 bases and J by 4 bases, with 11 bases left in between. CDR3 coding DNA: TGTGCCTGGCACGCCGGGGGAGAGACCCAGTACTTC. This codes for CAWHAGGETQYF. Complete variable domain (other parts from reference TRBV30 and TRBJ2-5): SQTIHQWPATLVQPVGSPLSLECTVEGTSNPNLYWYRQAAGRGLQLLFYSVGIGQISSEVPQNLSASRPQDRQFILSSKKLLLSDSGFYLCAWHAGGETQYFGPGTRLLVL.

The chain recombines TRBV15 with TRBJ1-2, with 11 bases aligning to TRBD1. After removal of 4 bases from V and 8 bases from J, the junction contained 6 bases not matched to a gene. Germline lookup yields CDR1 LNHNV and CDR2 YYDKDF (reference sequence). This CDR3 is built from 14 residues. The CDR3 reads CATSIAGTGGGYTF. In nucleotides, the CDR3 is TGTGCCACCAGCATCGCCGGGACAGGGGGAGGCTACACCTTC.

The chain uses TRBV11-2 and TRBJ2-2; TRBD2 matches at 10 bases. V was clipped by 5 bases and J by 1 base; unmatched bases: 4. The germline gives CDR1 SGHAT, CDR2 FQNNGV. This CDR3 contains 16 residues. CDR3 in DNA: TGTGCCAGCAGCCCGTTAGCGGGAGGGAACACCGGGGAGCTGTTTTTT. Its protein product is CASSPLAGGNTGELFF.

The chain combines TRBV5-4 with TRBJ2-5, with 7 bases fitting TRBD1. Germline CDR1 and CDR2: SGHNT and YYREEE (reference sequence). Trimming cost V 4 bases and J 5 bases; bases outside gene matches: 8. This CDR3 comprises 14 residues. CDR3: CASSGADRAETQYF. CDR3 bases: TGTGCCAGCAGCGGGGCTGACAGGGCTGAGACCCAGTACTTC.

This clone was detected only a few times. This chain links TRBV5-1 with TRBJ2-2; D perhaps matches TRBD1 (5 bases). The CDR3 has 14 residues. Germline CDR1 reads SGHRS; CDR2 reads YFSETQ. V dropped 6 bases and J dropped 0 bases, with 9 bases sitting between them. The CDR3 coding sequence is TGCGCCAGCAAGGAACAGGCGAACACCGGGGAGCTGTTTTTT. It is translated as CASKEQANTGELFF.

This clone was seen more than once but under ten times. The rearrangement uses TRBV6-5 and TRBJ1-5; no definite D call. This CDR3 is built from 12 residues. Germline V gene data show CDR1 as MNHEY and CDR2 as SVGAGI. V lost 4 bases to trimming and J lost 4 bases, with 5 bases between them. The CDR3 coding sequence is TGTGCCAGCAGTTCGCAGAATCAGCCCCAGCATTTT. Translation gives CASSSQNQPQHF.

DNA for the CDR3: TGTGCCAGCAGCTTATGGCTAGCCGTCGTTGGAGAGACCCAGTACTTC. It yields the protein CASSLWLAVVGETQYF. J is TRBJ2-5 and V is TRBV7-9; D is possibly TRBD2 (5 bases). CDR1 and CDR2 from the germline V gene are SEHNR and FQNEAQ (reference sequence). Trimming left V 2 bases short and J 4 bases short, with 17 bases between. This CDR3 is 16 amino acids long.

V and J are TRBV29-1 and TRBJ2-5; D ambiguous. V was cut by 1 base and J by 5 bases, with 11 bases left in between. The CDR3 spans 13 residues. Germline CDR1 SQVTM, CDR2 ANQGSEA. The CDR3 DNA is TGCAGCGTTGAAGTTCAGACCAGGGAGACCCAGTACTTC. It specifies CSVEVQTRETQYF.

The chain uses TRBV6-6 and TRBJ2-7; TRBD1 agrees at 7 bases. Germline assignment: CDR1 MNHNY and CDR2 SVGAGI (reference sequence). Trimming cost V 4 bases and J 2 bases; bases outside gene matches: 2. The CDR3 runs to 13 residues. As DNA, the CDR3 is TGTGCCAGCAGTTCGACAGGGACCTACGAGCAGTACTTC. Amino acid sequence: CASSSTGTYEQYF.

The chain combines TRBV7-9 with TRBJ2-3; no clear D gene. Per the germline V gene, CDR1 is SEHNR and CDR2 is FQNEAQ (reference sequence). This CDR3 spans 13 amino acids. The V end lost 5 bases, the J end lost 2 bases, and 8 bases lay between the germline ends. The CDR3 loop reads CASSEQHTDTQYF. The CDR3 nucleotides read TGTGCCAGCAGCGAACAACACACAGATACGCAGTATTTT.

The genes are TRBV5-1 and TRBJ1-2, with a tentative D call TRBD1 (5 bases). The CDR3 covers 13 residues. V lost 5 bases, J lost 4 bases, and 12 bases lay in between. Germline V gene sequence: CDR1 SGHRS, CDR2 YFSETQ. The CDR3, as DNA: TGCGCCAGCAGGACAGCTACAGGCTATGGCTACACCTTC. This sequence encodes CASRTATGYGYTF.

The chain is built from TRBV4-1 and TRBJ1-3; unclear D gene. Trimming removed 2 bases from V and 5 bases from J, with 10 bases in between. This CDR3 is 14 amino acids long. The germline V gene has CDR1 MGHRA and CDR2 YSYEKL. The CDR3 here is CASSQSENRNTIYF. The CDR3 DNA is TGCGCCAGCAGCCAATCGGAGAACAGAAACACCATATATTTT.

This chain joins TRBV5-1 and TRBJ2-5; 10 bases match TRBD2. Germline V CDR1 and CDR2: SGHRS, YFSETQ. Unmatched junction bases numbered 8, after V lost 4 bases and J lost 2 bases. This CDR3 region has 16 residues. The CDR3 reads CASSPPGLALQETQYF. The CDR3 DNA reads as TGCGCCAGCAGCCCCCCGGGACTAGCGCTACAAGAGACCCAGTACTTC.

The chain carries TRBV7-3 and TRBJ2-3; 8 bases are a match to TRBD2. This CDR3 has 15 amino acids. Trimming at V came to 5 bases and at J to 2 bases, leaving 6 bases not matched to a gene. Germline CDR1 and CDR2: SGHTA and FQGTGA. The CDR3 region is CASSPLAGATDTQYF. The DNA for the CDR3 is TGTGCCAGCAGCCCCCTAGCGGGCGCCACAGATACGCAGTATTTT.

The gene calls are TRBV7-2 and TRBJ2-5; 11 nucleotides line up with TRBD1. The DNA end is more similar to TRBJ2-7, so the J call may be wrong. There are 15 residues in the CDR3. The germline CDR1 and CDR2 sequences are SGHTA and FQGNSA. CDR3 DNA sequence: TGTGCCAGCAGCTTCTCGGGACAGGGGGCCTACGAGCAGTACTTC. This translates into CASSFSGQGAYEQYF.

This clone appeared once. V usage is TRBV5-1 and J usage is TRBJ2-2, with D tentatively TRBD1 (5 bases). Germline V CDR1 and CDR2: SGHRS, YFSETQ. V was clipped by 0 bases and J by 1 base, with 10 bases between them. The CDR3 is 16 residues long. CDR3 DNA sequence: TGCGCCAGCAGCTTGGGGCCGCAGGGGAACACCGGGGAGCTGTTTTTT. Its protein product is CASSLGPQGNTGELFF.

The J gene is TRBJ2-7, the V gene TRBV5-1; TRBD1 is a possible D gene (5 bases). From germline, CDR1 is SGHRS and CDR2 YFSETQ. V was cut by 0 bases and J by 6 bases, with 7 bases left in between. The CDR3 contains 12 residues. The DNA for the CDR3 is TGCGCCAGCAGCTTGGGACAGCGCGAGCAGTACTTC. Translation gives CASSLGQREQYF. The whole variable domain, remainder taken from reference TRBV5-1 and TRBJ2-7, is KAGVTQTPRYLIKTRGQQVTLSCSPISGHRSVSWYQQTPGQGLQFLFEYFSETQRNKGNFPGRFSGRQFSNSRSEMNVSTLELGDSALYLCASSLGQREQYFGPGTRLTVT.

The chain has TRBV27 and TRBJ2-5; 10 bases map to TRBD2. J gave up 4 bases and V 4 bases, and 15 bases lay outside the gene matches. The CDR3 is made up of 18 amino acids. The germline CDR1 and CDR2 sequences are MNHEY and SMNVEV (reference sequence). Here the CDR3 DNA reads TGTGCCAGCAGTTCTCTGGGGTGGGTAGCGGGAGGAAGAGAGACCCAGTACTTC. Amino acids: CASSSLGWVAGGRETQYF.